A single sample is the source of the 18 T cell receptor beta chains below, sequenced in a study of PD-1 blockade in mismatch repair-deficient tumors. Time point noted: approximately ten-day in vitro stimulation with candidate neoantigen peptide 4. Libraries were prepared by immunoSEQ multiplex PCR; TCRdb keeps only in-frame clonotypes and omits some of them. The sample shows more than 12,000 clones, 84% of them seen only once. Antigens for these TCRs are unknown. This sample comprised cells cultured in vitro, obtained from a patient treated with pembrolizumab. These receptors were collected from an adult with mismatch repair-deficient cancer.

The chain links TRBV6-5 to TRBJ2-2, with D possibly being TRBD1 (5 bases). The V gene's germline CDR1 is MNHEY and CDR2 SVGAGI. Trimming removed 1 base at V and 6 bases at J, with 15 bases between. This CDR3 contains 16 residues. The CDR3: CASSYWQGNFPGELFF. CDR3 nucleotides: TGTGCCAGCAGTTACTGGCAGGGCAATTTCCCCGGGGAGCTGTTTTTT.

This clone has just one count. This chain joins TRBV7-6 and TRBJ2-4; 9 bases line up with TRBD1. V gave up 2 bases and J gave up 8 bases; unmatched junction bases: 4. CDR1 and CDR2 (germline): SGHVS, FNYEAQ. The CDR3 has 14 residues. The CDR3 sequence: CASSLRTGVDIQYF. The DNA for the CDR3 is TGTGCCAGCAGCTTAAGGACAGGGGTGGACATTCAGTACTTC.

This clone has a handful of counts. CDR3 in DNA: TGTGCCAGCAGTCCCCGGACAGGCATGAACACTGAAGCTTTCTTT. Its protein product is CASSPRTGMNTEAFF. This chain uses TRBV27 with TRBJ1-1, with 7 bases lining up with TRBD1. This CDR3 contains 15 residues. The trim removed 5 bases at V and 0 bases at J, leaving 6 bases unmatched. Germline V CDR1 and CDR2: MNHEY, SMNVEV (reference sequence).

As DNA, the CDR3 is TGTGCCTGGAGTGGGAGTAGCGGGGGCGTGGGGCAGTACTTC. Residues: CAWSGSSGGVGQYF. The rearrangement uses TRBV30 and TRBJ2-7; 9 bases are shared with TRBD2. Germline CDR1 and CDR2: GTSNPN and SVGIG (reference sequence). The CDR3 is 14 amino acids. Unmatched junction bases numbered 10, after V lost 1 base and J lost 9 bases.

The V gene is TRBV27, the J gene TRBJ2-3; D gene unclear. CDR3 length: 13 residues. V was clipped by 8 bases and J by 2 bases, with 11 bases between them. Germline V gene sequence: CDR1 MNHEY, CDR2 SMNVEV (reference sequence). In DNA form, the CDR3 reads TGTGCCAGCGCGAGGCGGTTCACAGATACGCAGTATTTT. This translates into CASARRFTDTQYF.

J is TRBJ2-5 and V is TRBV10-1, with TRBD2 as a possible D gene (6 bases). This CDR3 contains 17 residues. Trimming stripped 2 bases from V and 5 bases from J, with 21 bases between. Germline CDR1 reads WNHNN; CDR2 reads SYGVQD (reference sequence). The CDR3 nucleotides are TGCGCCAGCAGTGAGGCGGGACCCGGAGGGCCCGGGGAGACCCAGTACTTC. It yields the protein CASSEAGPGGPGETQYF.

The chain joins TRBV13 to TRBJ2-3; 7 bases line up with TRBD1. CDR1 and CDR2 (germline): PRHDT, FYEKMQ (reference sequence). J was trimmed by 4 bases and V by 0 bases; bases with no gene match: 1. The CDR3 extends over 14 amino acids. This CDR3 reads CASSLGRGSDTQYF. The CDR3 bases are TGTGCCAGCAGCTTAGGCAGGGGGTCAGATACGCAGTATTTT.

A word on this clone: The same CDR3 is also encoded by other DNA sequences in this sample. This chain uses TRBV9 with TRBJ2-3; 8 nucleotides match TRBD2. CDR1 SGDLS and CDR2 YYNGEE come from the germline V gene. The CDR3 has 14 amino acids. With 3 bases clipped from V and 4 bases from J, the junction kept 4 bases outside the gene matches. In DNA form, the CDR3 reads TGTGCCAGCAGCGCGAGCGGGAGAGCAGATACGCAGTATTTT. As protein: CASSASGRADTQYF.

This chain links TRBV9 with TRBJ2-5; 12 bases are a match to TRBD2. J lost 3 bases, V lost 4 bases, and 10 bases had no gene match. Germline loops: CDR1 SGDLS, CDR2 YYNGEE. This CDR3 is 17 amino acids long. Here the CDR3 reads CASSPGWGLAGKETQYF. The CDR3 DNA reads TGTGCCAGCAGCCCCGGGTGGGGACTAGCGGGTAAAGAGACCCAGTACTTC.

The chain employs TRBV6-5 and TRBJ1-1; D may be TRBD1 (6 bases). The CDR3 totals 12 residues. Trimming cost V 4 bases and J 8 bases, with 11 bases left between them. Germline CDR1 MNHEY, CDR2 SVGAGI. The CDR3 DNA sequence: TGTGCCAGCAGTTTAACTACAGGGGAAGCTTTCTTT. Amino acids: CASSLTTGEAFF.

This clone has only a few counts. This chain uses TRBV4-1 with TRBJ1-1, with D possibly being TRBD1 (6 bases). Germline CDR1 MGHRA, CDR2 YSYEKL. Trimming removed 8 bases from V and 3 bases from J, with 10 bases in between. The CDR3 is 12 residues long. CDR3 loop: CASRGGHTEAFF. The DNA for the CDR3 is TGCGCCAGCCGGGGGGGGCACACTGAAGCTTTCTTT.

This clone was observed once. V and J are TRBV5-1 and TRBJ2-7; D may match TRBD1 or TRBD2 (5 bases each). Trimming pared 5 bases from V and 5 bases from J, leaving 17 bases between. This CDR3 comprises 14 residues. Germline CDR1 reads SGHRS; CDR2 reads YFSETQ. The CDR3 DNA follows: TGCGCCAGCAGAACTGGGGACCGTCCACACGAGCAGTACTTC. Translated, it gives CASRTGDRPHEQYF.

This clone was seen just once. V and J are TRBV6-5 and TRBJ2-7, with D uncertain. CDR1 is MNHEY and CDR2 is SVGAGI in the germline V gene. V was clipped by 7 bases and J by 7 bases, with 11 bases between them. CDR3 size: 11 residues. For the CDR3, the DNA is TGTGCCAGCATTACATTTCGGGAGCAGTACTTC. It encodes CASITFREQYF.

The V call is TRBV5-1, the J call TRBJ2-3; tentative D call: TRBD2 (6 bases). Trimming took 2 bases from V and 0 from J, leaving 13 bases between them. Looked up from germline, CDR1 is SGHRS and CDR2 is YFSETQ. The CDR3 extends over 16 amino acids. CDR3 protein: CASSFLGLFSTDTQYF. The DNA for the CDR3 is TGCGCCAGCAGCTTCCTGGGACTTTTTAGCACAGATACGCAGTATTTT.

This clone turned up a few times. Other DNA sequences in this sample translate to the same CDR3. This sequence joins TRBV5-4 and TRBJ1-5; TRBD1 might be the D (5 bases). CDR1 is SGHNT and CDR2 is YYREEE in the germline V gene (reference sequence). The CDR3 contains 14 residues. V lost 2 bases, J lost 1 base, and 7 bases lay in between. The CDR3, as DNA: TGTGCCAGCAGCTTCGGGGGGAGCAATCAGCCCCAGCATTTT. Protein product: CASSFGGSNQPQHF. Supplemented by reference TRBV5-4 and TRBJ1-5, the full variable domain reads ETGVTQSPTHLIKTRGQQVTLRCSSQSGHNTVSWYQQALGQGPQFIFQYYREEENGRGNFPPRFSGLQFPNYSSELNVNALELDDSALYLCASSFGGSNQPQHFGDGTRLSIL.

V usage is TRBV5-1 and J usage is TRBJ1-3, with 10 bases lining up with TRBD1. Germline values: CDR1 SGHRS, CDR2 YFSETQ. The CDR3 runs 17 residues. The V gene end was trimmed by 7 bases and the J gene end by 3 bases; junction bases not matched to a gene: 13. The CDR3: CASPAYMTGGLGNTIYF. CDR3 nucleotide sequence: TGCGCCAGCCCAGCTTATATGACAGGGGGCCTTGGAAACACCATATATTTT. Using reference TRBV5-1 and TRBJ1-3 for the parts outside the CDR3, the full variable domain is KAGVTQTPRYLIKTRGQQVTLSCSPISGHRSVSWYQQTPGQGLQFLFEYFSETQRNKGNFPGRFSGRQFSNSRSEMNVSTLELGDSALYLCASPAYMTGGLGNTIYFGEGSWLTVV.

The chain combines TRBV6-6 with TRBJ1-1; no clear D. Germline values: CDR1 MNHNY, CDR2 SVGAGI (reference sequence). The CDR3 has 12 amino acids. Trimming left V 0 bases short and J 7 bases short, with 6 bases between. The CDR3 loop reads CASSYSGREAFF. Written as DNA, the CDR3 is TGTGCCAGCAGTTACTCAGGGCGTGAAGCTTTCTTT.

This rearrangement joins TRBV14 to TRBJ2-1; 11 nucleotides line up with TRBD2. Germline assignment: CDR1 SGHDN and CDR2 FVKESK. CDR3 size: 16 residues. Losses at the gene ends were 0 bases for V and 10 bases for J; bases not matched to a gene: 8. In DNA, the CDR3 is TGTGCCAGCAGCCAAGAATGGCTAGCGGGAGGAGGCGAGCAGTTCTTC. Amino acids: CASSQEWLAGGGEQFF. The full variable domain, its missing parts supplied by reference TRBV14 and TRBJ2-1, is EAGVTQFPSHSVIEKGQTVTLRCDPISGHDNLYWYRRVMGKEIKFLLHFVKESKQDESGMPNNRFLAERTGGTYSTLKVQPAELEDSGVYFCASSQEWLAGGGEQFFGPGTRLTVL.